One sample yielded the 19 T cell receptor beta chains listed below, sequenced in a study of T cell responses to AZD1222 COVID-19 vaccine. Assay used: immunoSEQ multiplex PCR; TCRdb lists only in-frame clones, some missing. The table has about 150,000 clones, around 84% seen once; the top ten hold about 5%. Specimen: peripheral blood, collected 28 days after the second AZD1222 dose. The receptors were gathered from an adult who received the AZD1222 COVID-19 vaccine.

This chain joins TRBV21-1 and TRBJ1-5. TRBV21-1 is listed as a pseudogene. The CDR3 extends over 20 amino acids. The CDR3 sequence is CASSKGEKFLQEYLEQPQHF. DNA of the CDR3: TGTGCCAGCAGCAAAGGCGAAAAATTTTTACAAGAGTACCTGGAACAGCCCCAGCATTTT.

This clone was picked up a small number of times. The rearrangement uses TRBV5-6 and TRBJ1-5; D gene unclear. The CDR3 has 13 residues. V was cut by 2 bases and J by 2 bases, with 5 bases left in between. CDR1 is SGHDT, CDR2 YYEEEE, per germline. CDR3 sequence: CASSFTGNQPQHF. DNA of the CDR3: TGTGCCAGCAGCTTCACGGGCAATCAGCCCCAGCATTTT.

This chain uses TRBV27 with TRBJ2-3; tentative D call: TRBD2 (6 bases). Germline CDR1 is MNHEY and CDR2 is SMNVEV (reference sequence). This CDR3 contains 16 residues. Trimming pared 2 bases from V and 4 bases from J, leaving 16 bases between. The chain's CDR3 is CASSLNPPGVPDTQYF. The CDR3 DNA is TGTGCCAGCAGTTTAAACCCACCGGGAGTACCAGATACGCAGTATTTT.

Of note for this clone: One end of the junction fails to match germline, which may point to a read error. The chain uses TRBV2 and TRBJ2-5; TRBD2 agrees at 14 bases. Germline V gives CDR1 SNHLY, CDR2 FYNNEI. This CDR3 contains 15 residues. In DNA, the CDR3 is TGTGCCAGCACCTGGGGGGGACTAGCGGGAGAGGCCCAGTACTTC. Protein: CASTWGGLAGEAQYF.

A single count supports this clone. The gene calls are TRBV27 and TRBJ1-6; tentatively, D is TRBD1 (5 bases). Germline loops: CDR1 MNHEY, CDR2 SMNVEV (reference sequence). Trimming cost V 3 bases and J 7 bases, with 16 bases left between them. The CDR3 totals 16 residues. The CDR3 reads CASSFQAGPGNSPLHF. The CDR3 DNA is TGTGCCAGCAGTTTCCAGGCGGGGCCGGGAAATTCACCCCTCCACTTT.

This clone has only a few counts. In the same sample, other DNA sequences code for this CDR3. The V gene is TRBV7-9, the J gene TRBJ1-1; D not resolved. In germline, CDR1 is SEHNR, CDR2 FQNEAQ (reference sequence). This CDR3 has 14 amino acids. Trimming took off 1 base at V and 1 base at J, with 7 bases between the two ends. The CDR3 region has the DNA TGTGCCAGCAGCTTAGTTGCAGGGAACACTGAAGCTTTCTTT. This gives the protein CASSLVAGNTEAFF.

This chain joins TRBV4-2 and TRBJ2-1, with 11 nucleotides matching TRBD2. The V segment lost 4 bases and the J segment 12 bases; nucleotides outside the gene matches: 11. CDR3 size: 15 residues. CDR1 and CDR2 from the germline V gene are LGHNA and YNFKEQ. The CDR3 bases are TGTGCCAGCAGCCCCGAGTTAGCGGGAGGGCCTGGGCAGTTCTTC. It specifies CASSPELAGGPGQFF.

The chain links TRBV12-3 or TRBV12-4 to TRBJ2-7; D unresolved. Deletions cut 5 bases from V and 3 bases from J, with 11 bases between. The CDR3 is 13 amino acids. Here the CDR3 DNA reads TGTGCCAGCAGTCCACGACTGCACTACGAGCAGTACTTC. Encoded protein: CASSPRLHYEQYF.

The J gene is TRBJ1-6, the V gene TRBV18; unclear D gene. Germline loops: CDR1 KGHSH, CDR2 LQKENI. The CDR3 spans 14 residues. V was clipped by 2 bases and J by 8 bases, with 10 bases between them. CDR3 sequence reads: CASSPSGWDSPLHF. CDR3 DNA: TGTGCCAGCTCACCATCGGGATGGGATTCACCCCTCCACTTT.

The chain carries TRBV5-1 and TRBJ2-5, with TRBD1 matching over 7 bases. This CDR3 has 14 amino acids. J lost 3 bases, V lost 6 bases, and 8 bases had no gene match. Germline V lookup: CDR1 SGHRS, CDR2 YFSETQ. Written as DNA, the CDR3 is TGCGCCAGCAAACAGGGGATGGTCGAAGAGACCCAGTACTTC. Amino acid sequence: CASKQGMVEETQYF.

The chain links TRBV19 to TRBJ1-3; perhaps TRBD1 as D (5 bases). Germline V lookup: CDR1 LNHDA, CDR2 SQIVND (reference sequence). Trimming stripped 3 bases from V and 2 bases from J, with 8 bases between. This CDR3 comprises 14 residues. CDR3 coding DNA: TGTGCCAGTAGTATCCAGGGTACTGGAAACACCATATATTTT. Amino acid sequence: CASSIQGTGNTIYF.

V is TRBV28 and J is TRBJ2-2; no firm D call. V lost 7 bases, J lost 0 bases, and 9 bases lay in between. The germline gives CDR1 MDHEN, CDR2 SYDVKM. The CDR3 spans 14 residues. The CDR3 DNA is TGTGCCAGCATGGTACAGACGAACACCGGGGAGCTGTTTTTT. This gives the protein CASMVQTNTGELFF.

V usage is TRBV12-3 or TRBV12-4 and J usage is TRBJ1-2; D is unresolved. The CDR3 is 12 amino acids. V gave up 3 bases and J gave up 7 bases, with 9 bases separating them. CDR3 sequence reads: CASSFVAGGYTF. The CDR3 DNA reads as TGTGCCAGCAGTTTTGTGGCGGGTGGCTACACCTTC.

The chain carries TRBV14 and TRBJ2-2; maybe TRBD2 (6 bases). Germline CDR1 reads SGHDN; CDR2 reads FVKESK. The CDR3 loop spans 15 amino acids. The V and J ends lost 4 bases and 5 bases respectively, with 14 bases between them. In nucleotides, the CDR3 is TGTGCCAGCAGCCGGTGGACTACCGAAACCGGGGAGCTGTTTTTT. It is translated as CASSRWTTETGELFF.

The chain recombines TRBV2 with TRBJ2-5; 7 positions match TRBD2. Germline V gene lookup returns CDR1 SNHLY and CDR2 FYNNEI. The junction had 10 bases not matched to a gene; V was cut back by 7 bases and J by 5 bases. This CDR3 region has 14 residues. In DNA, the CDR3 is TGTGCCAGCACCCGGGAGGTAGGACGGGAGACCCAGTACTTC. Amino acid sequence: CASTREVGRETQYF.

The rearrangement links TRBV19 to TRBJ2-7, with 8 bases matching TRBD1. CDR3 length: 13 amino acids. The trim removed 6 bases at V and 3 bases at J, leaving 4 bases unmatched. The germline gives CDR1 LNHDA, CDR2 SQIVND (reference sequence). CDR3 nucleotides: TGTGCCAGTAGGGGGGACAGGAGCTACGAGCAGTACTTC. Amino acids: CASRGDRSYEQYF.

The gene calls are TRBV10-3 and TRBJ1-2, with a weak D call TRBD1 (6 bases). The CDR3 runs 13 residues. The V gene's germline CDR1 is ENHRY and CDR2 SYGVKD. With 2 bases removed from V and 6 bases from J, the gap between germline ends came to 10 bases. CDR3 nucleotide sequence: TGTGCCATCAGTGAGAACAGGGAGGATGGCTACACCTTC. Amino acid sequence: CAISENREDGYTF.

This clone was recorded only once. The rearrangement uses TRBV9 and TRBJ2-7; D tentatively reads TRBD1 or TRBD2 (5 bases each). This CDR3 contains 14 residues. The V gene's germline CDR1 is SGDLS and CDR2 YYNGEE. V was clipped by 0 bases and J by 5 bases, with 12 bases between them. The CDR3 DNA sequence: TGTGCCAGCAGCGTAGCAGGGAATAGCGACGAGCAGTACTTC. Its protein is CASSVAGNSDEQYF.

CDR3 region: CSATDIRQYF. The CDR3 DNA sequence: TGCAGTGCTACTGACATCCGGCAGTACTTC. The chain joins TRBV20-1 to TRBJ2-7, with D hard to call. The CDR3 is 10 residues long. CDR1 is DFQATT, CDR2 SNEGSKA, per germline (reference sequence). V lost 4 bases to trimming and J lost 9 bases, with 10 bases between them.